The 11 T cell receptor beta chains presented below share a single source sample, sequenced in a study of blood T cells in healthy people across ages. Primers used in a second PCR of roughly 7 to 12 cycles were a sample-barcoded 5' primer and a J-beta primer mix. TCRdb called the 5' RACE reads again in MiXCR, with one record for every CDR3 protein. The sample includes about 1,400,000 distinct CDR3 sequences, roughly 40% seen only once; the top ten take approximately 7.9%. Sequencing was carried out using blood. All receptors derive from a young woman in good health.

The chain joins TRBV4-1 to TRBJ2-5, with unresolved D. In germline, CDR1 is MGHRA, CDR2 YSYEKL. The CDR3 extends over 11 amino acids. V was trimmed by 0 bases and J by 11 bases, leaving 7 bases between them. The CDR3: CASSQDYRQYF. The CDR3 DNA follows: TGCGCCAGCAGCCAAGACTACAGACAGTACTTC.

The chain employs TRBV12-3 or TRBV12-4 and TRBJ1-4; possible D gene TRBD1, 6 bases. V was pared by 5 bases and J by 7 bases, with 14 bases between. The CDR3 has 14 amino acids. For the CDR3, the DNA is TGTGCCAGCAGTGTCAGGACAGTTTCTGAAAAACTGTTTTTT. Translated, it gives CASSVRTVSEKLFF.

This clonotype appeared a few times. CDR3 amino acids: CASSVGSPGYNEQFF. The CDR3 DNA follows: TGTGCCAGCAGCGTAGGCTCCCCAGGGTACAATGAGCAGTTCTTC. V usage is TRBV9 and J usage is TRBJ2-1, with D tentatively TRBD1 (5 bases). The CDR3 covers 15 residues. Germline-derived CDR1 and CDR2 are SGDLS and YYNGEE. V lost 0 bases and J 4 bases, leaving 11 bases between the germline ends. The whole variable domain, filled in from reference TRBV9 and TRBJ2-1, reads DSGVTQTPKHLITATGQRVTLRCSPRSGDLSVYWYQQSLDQGLQFLIQYYNGEERAKGNILERFSAQQFPDLHSELNLSSLELGDSALYFCASSVGSPGYNEQFFGPGTRLTVL.

To note about this clonotype: This could be a read error, since a much larger clone is one nucleotide away. The chain combines TRBV4-1 with TRBJ2-1, with 10 bases lining up with TRBD2. CDR3 length equals 15 residues. CDR1 is MGHRA and CDR2 is YSYEKL in the germline V gene. CDR3 DNA sequence: TGCGCCAGCAACCAAAGGACTAGCGGAAACAATGAGCAGTTCTTC. It translates to CASNQRTSGNNEQFF.

The gene calls are TRBV9 and TRBJ1-1; D remains unclear. The CDR3 length is 13 residues. V lost 4 bases to trimming and J lost 8 bases, with 15 bases between them. Germline assignment: CDR1 SGDLS and CDR2 YYNGEE. CDR3 residues: CASSPGIEGEAFF. The CDR3 DNA reads TGTGCCAGCAGCCCCGGTATAGAGGGAGAAGCTTTCTTT.

The gene calls are TRBV25-1 and TRBJ2-3; D gene uncertain. Trimming took off 4 bases at V and 6 bases at J, with 5 bases between the two ends. The germline V gene has CDR1 MGHDK and CDR2 SYGVNS. The CDR3 loop spans 11 amino acids. The CDR3 region is CASSAYDTQYF. The CDR3 region has the DNA TGTGCCAGCAGTGCCTACGATACGCAGTATTTT.

The rearrangement links TRBV2 to TRBJ2-7; D is undetermined. This CDR3 spans 14 amino acids. CDR1 SNHLY and CDR2 FYNNEI come from the germline V gene. Trimming left V 1 base short and J 0 bases short, with 7 bases between. The CDR3 reads CASSEGSPSYEQYF. CDR3 nucleotide sequence: TGTGCCAGCAGTGAAGGGAGTCCCTCCTACGAGCAGTACTTC.

The genes are TRBV7-6 and TRBJ2-2; TRBD2 aligns across 12 bases. The CDR3 length is 16 residues. V dropped 5 bases and J dropped 4; count of bases not matched to a gene: 5. Germline V gene data show CDR1 as SGHVS and CDR2 as FNYEAQ. CDR3 nucleotide sequence: TGTGCCAGCAGCCGATTACTAGCGGGGGGCACCGGGGAGCTGTTTTTT. It codes for CASSRLLAGGTGELFF.

This clonotype occurred a few times. CDR3 DNA: TGCAGTGGACAGGGTGGGTCCAAAAACATTCAGTACTTC. Its protein product is CSGQGGSKNIQYF. The chain joins TRBV20-1 to TRBJ2-4; 7 bases fit TRBD1. Germline assignment: CDR1 DFQATT and CDR2 SNEGSKA (reference sequence). The V and J ends lost 7 bases and 2 bases, in that order; junction bases with no gene match: 5. The CDR3 contains 13 residues.

The table lists this clonotype with many counts. The J gene is TRBJ2-7, the V gene TRBV3-1; D might be TRBD2 (5 bases). The V gene's germline CDR1 is LGHDT and CDR2 YNNKEL (reference sequence). The CDR3 sequence is 12 residues long. Trimming stripped 3 bases from V and 4 bases from J, with 7 bases between. The CDR3 nucleotides are TGTGCCAGCAGCCACCGGGGTTACGAGCAGTACTTC. This codes for CASSHRGYEQYF.

This clonotype occurred a few times. This chain links TRBV6-5 with TRBJ1-2; no clear D. Deletions cut 4 bases from V and 8 bases from J, with 17 bases between. Germline V lookup: CDR1 MNHEY, CDR2 SVGAGI. The CDR3 contains 14 residues. CDR3 residues: CASSLGSGYGGYTF. CDR3 coding DNA: TGTGCCAGCAGTTTAGGCAGTGGGTATGGAGGCTACACCTTC.